This TCR beta chain was obtained from a study of blood T cell repertoires in COVID-19 (dated by TCRdb to about 2020). Background for the entire study: Samples from collaborators originated in the United States, Italy and Spain and spanned both the acute and convalescent phases of COVID-19. The prospective study material was composed of cDNA or gDNA derived from T cells, B-cell-depleted T cells, or PBMCs. Samples came from the ongoing ImmuneRACE study (first 160 participants) plus 1,254 subjects from 6 global collaborators. Deeply sampled blood TCRbeta repertoires from subjects exposed to, actively infected with, or recovered from COVID-19 were included in the dataset. HLA class I and class II types, where available, came from metadata supplied by the sample provider rather than from assay-based typing. A freely available public database, intended as a resource for researchers studying the immune response to SARS-CoV-2, is where the repertoires were released. A de-identified subject ID, COVID-19 status, age in years and sex were almost always included in the sample metadata. General study outcomes and caveats: The quantity of clinical and demographic metadata differed by source and by participant and was supplied without curation.

The immunoSEQ Assay, a bias-controlled multiplex PCR, was used to amplify TCRbeta CDR3 regions from genomic DNA. For the original study's pipeline: Within the assay, amplification of reference gene primers was used to estimate how many nucleated cells each sample contained. Sequence reads were collapsed and filtered to measure the absolute abundance of every unique TCRbeta CDR3 rearrangement. Productive Simpson clonality was computed per sample as the square root of Simpson's diversity index over productive rearrangements. TCRdb's version of the immuneACCESS table is confined to in-frame rearrangements and falls short of the full clone set. An unresolved V gene accounts for under half of the shortfall where checked; the remainder is of unknown origin. V and J calls and clone size are as listed in that table; D and trimming were resolved from the DNA. The sample table shows roughly 250,000 clones, and about 85% are seen once. Together, the top ten hold 0.7% to 0.9% of the sample.

Including the terminal cysteine and phenylalanine, the CDR3 comprises 14 residues. The read is trimmed to its CDR3 DNA, 42 bases read in frame from base 1. V loses 4 bases, J loses 6 bases, and the germline ends lie 13 bases apart. CDR1 and CDR2, per the germline V gene (reference sequence), are GTSNPN and SVGIG. Comment on this clone: Its antigen remains undetermined. Base qualities are not provided; no much larger clone lies one nucleotide away.

One collaborating source in Seattle enrolled patients while the patients were actively infected and followed the patients over time throughout the course of disease. The collaborating institutions used their own protocols to collect whole blood in K2EDTA tubes. For TCRbeta analysis, collaborators shipped samples in one of three forms: frozen whole blood, isolated PBMCs, or DNA extracted from either of those sample types. Rearrangement joined TRBV30 to TRBJ1-6; matching of 6 bases hints at TRBD1 as the D gene. This TCR derives from a human donor with COVID-19, enrolled during active disease. The donor label of this sample is uncertain. The specimen was peripheral blood. Here the CDR3 is given as CAWIDGQINSPLHF. The DNA reads TGTGCCTGGATAGACGGACAGATTAATTCACCCCTCCACTTT.